This T cell receptor beta chain was captured in a study of blood T cells in healthy people across ages. Whole-study results and caveats: Naive CD4+ cells and diversity were both higher in long-lived donors than in aged donors. Estimated diversity that came from one million T cells was considered an underestimate.

The CDR3 spans 14 residues. The V and J ends lost 5 bases and 8 bases respectively, with 13 bases between them. Looked up from germline, CDR1 is SGHTA and CDR2 is FQGNSA. In the case of this clonotype: The antigen is not known.

A J-beta primer mix and a sample-barcoded 5' primer were used in a second PCR of roughly 6 to 12 cycles. TCRdb re-called the 5' RACE reads with MiXCR, one entry per CDR3 protein. The sample gives about 1 million distinct CDR3 sequences, over 35% of which show up once; under 20% is in the top ten. The material sequenced was blood. This sequence was found in a woman aged 55-70 years in good health. The chain carries TRBV7-2 and TRBJ1-6; D call uncertain. Written as DNA, the CDR3 is TGTGCCAGCAGCCTACCGGAGTCTGATTCACCCCTCCACTTT. This encodes CASSLPESDSPLHF.